This T cell receptor (beta chain) appears in the sequencing data of a study of cytomegalovirus exposure and HLA in healthy donors. Study at large: HLA-typed donors contributed around 82 million unique TCRs, which were held in an early data release.

A multiplex PCR was run with 60 Vbeta primers and 13 Jbeta primers. Sequencing was performed with immunoSEQ multiplex PCR; in TCRdb, only in-frame clones are kept and a portion is missing. The sample has under 200,000 clones, 70% to 80% seen once. The germline V and J ends were trimmed by 7 bases and 6 bases, with 18 bases remaining between them. CDR3 length: 14 amino acids. From germline, CDR1 is LNHDA and CDR2 SQIVND (reference sequence). The sequencing sample was made of PBMCs. The receptor's source is a woman aged 25 to 39 in good health and CMV-seropositive. The chain has TRBV19 and TRBJ1-1; possible D gene TRBD1, 6 bases. In DNA form, the CDR3 reads TGTGCCAGTAATAGGGGGTACAGGTACGCTGAAGCTTTCTTT. Translated: CASNRGYRYAEAFF.